This passage covers 8 T cell receptor beta chains from one sample sequenced in a study of blood T cell repertoires in COVID-19. TCRdb's copy holds only in-frame clones and misses some; the assay was immunoSEQ multiplex PCR. The sample consists of 95,000 to 100,000 clones, 70% to 90% of them appearing once. The specimen sequenced was peripheral blood. The receptors come from a woman aged 30 to 39 with acute or convalescent COVID-19.

The chain recombines TRBV3-1 (or the pseudogene TRBV3-2) with TRBJ2-2; 9 positions match TRBD2. V trimming: 8 bases; J trimming: 2 bases; junction bases outside the gene matches: 3. Per germline, CDR1 LGHDT and CDR2 YNNKEL (reference sequence). This CDR3 is built from 14 residues. CDR3 sequence (DNA): TGTGCCAGCCGACTAGCGGCAAACACCGGGGAGCTGTTTTTT. It is translated as CASRLAANTGELFF.

The chain has TRBV13 and TRBJ2-3; TRBD2 matches 13 bases. The CDR3 is 16 amino acids. V gave up 6 bases and J gave up 6 bases; unmatched junction bases: 9. Germline V gene data show CDR1 as PRHDT and CDR2 as FYEKMQ (reference sequence). The CDR3 is CASSSTSGGLRDTQYF. CDR3 DNA sequence: TGTGCCAGCAGTTCGACTAGCGGGGGGTTAAGGGATACGCAGTATTTT. The full variable domain, rest sourced from reference TRBV13 and TRBJ2-3, is AAGVIQSPRHLIKEKRETATLKCYPIPRHDTVYWYQQGPGQDPQFLISFYEKMQSDKGSIPDRFSAQQFSDYHSELNMSSLELGDSALYFCASSSTSGGLRDTQYFGPGTRLTVL.

The chain is built from TRBV27 and TRBJ1-2, with 8 nucleotides matching TRBD1. V was pared by 1 base and J by 7 bases, with 2 bases of the junction left unmatched. Germline CDR1 reads MNHEY; CDR2 reads SMNVEV (reference sequence). There are 13 residues in the CDR3. This CDR3 reads CASSLFRGLGYTF. CDR3 nucleotides: TGTGCCAGCAGTTTATTCAGGGGGCTTGGCTACACCTTC.

On this clone itself: At one boundary the junction diverges from the germline segment, which might be a read error. This sequence joins TRBV6-1 and TRBJ2-7; weak D call: TRBD2 (6 bases). The CDR3 has 15 residues. The germline CDR1 and CDR2 sequences are MNHNS and SASEGT. CDR3 amino acids: CASREGTEVTYEQYF. CDR3 DNA: TGTGCCAGCAGGGAAGGGACTGAGGTAACCTACGAGCAGTACTTC.

By proportion, this clone is medium-sized (0.01 to 0.1%). V usage is TRBV10-1 and J usage is TRBJ2-1; D may be TRBD2 (6 bases). Germline V gives CDR1 WNHNN, CDR2 SYGVQD (reference sequence). V lost 6 bases, J lost 10 bases, and 16 bases lay in between. The CDR3 consists of 13 residues. The CDR3 DNA reads TGCGCCAGCAGCGCGGGGACCTCGAGGGAGCAGTTCTTC. Encoded protein: CASSAGTSREQFF.

The chain is built from TRBV11-3 and TRBJ1-1, with 7 bases matching TRBD1. This CDR3 spans 11 amino acids. Germline CDR1 SGHNT, CDR2 YENEEA. Trimming took 8 bases from V and 6 from J; bases not matched to a gene: 3. The CDR3 region is CASRDRAEAFF. The CDR3 DNA follows: TGTGCCAGCCGTGACAGGGCTGAAGCTTTCTTT.

The V and J genes are TRBV28 and TRBJ1-4, with 9 bases fitting TRBD1. This CDR3 contains 17 residues. CDR1 and CDR2 from the germline V gene are MDHEN and SYDVKM. V trimming: 4 bases; J trimming: 4 bases; junction bases outside the gene matches: 10. The CDR3 protein is CASSSPDRGVGNEKLFF. CDR3 bases: TGTGCCAGCAGTTCCCCGGACAGGGGAGTGGGTAATGAAAAACTGTTTTTT.

The table lists this clone with a count of one. The chain combines TRBV4-2 with TRBJ2-7, with 8 bases identical to TRBD1. The CDR3 length is 15 residues. Trimming at V came to 2 bases and at J to 5 bases, leaving 8 bases not matched to a gene. Germline V CDR1 and CDR2: LGHNA, YNFKEQ. CDR3 nucleotide sequence: TGTGCCAGCAGCCAACCTGGACAGGGTCGGGACGAGCAGTACTTC. Encoded protein: CASSQPGQGRDEQYF.